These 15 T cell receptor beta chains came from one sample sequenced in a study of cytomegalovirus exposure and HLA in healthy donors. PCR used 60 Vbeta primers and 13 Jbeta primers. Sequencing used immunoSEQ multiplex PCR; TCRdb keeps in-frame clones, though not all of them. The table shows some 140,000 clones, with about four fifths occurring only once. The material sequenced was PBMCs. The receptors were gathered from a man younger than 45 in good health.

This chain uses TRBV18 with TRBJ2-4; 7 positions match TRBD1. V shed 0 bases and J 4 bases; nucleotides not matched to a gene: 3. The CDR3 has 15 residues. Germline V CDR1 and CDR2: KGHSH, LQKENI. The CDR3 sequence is CASSPPRQGKNIQYF. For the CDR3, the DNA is TGTGCCAGCTCACCACCACGACAGGGTAAAAACATTCAGTACTTC. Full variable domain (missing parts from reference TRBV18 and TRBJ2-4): NAGVMQNPRHLVRRRGQEARLRCSPMKGHSHVYWYRQLPEEGLKFMVYLQKENIIDESGMPKERFSAEFPKEGPSILRIQQVVRGDSAAYFCASSPPRQGKNIQYFGAGTRLSVL.

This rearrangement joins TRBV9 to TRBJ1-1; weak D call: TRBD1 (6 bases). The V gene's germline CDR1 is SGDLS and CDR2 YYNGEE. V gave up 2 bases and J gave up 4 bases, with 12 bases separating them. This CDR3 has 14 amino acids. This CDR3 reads CASSVRGGATEAFF. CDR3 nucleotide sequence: TGTGCCAGCAGCGTCCGAGGGGGGGCCACTGAAGCTTTCTTT.

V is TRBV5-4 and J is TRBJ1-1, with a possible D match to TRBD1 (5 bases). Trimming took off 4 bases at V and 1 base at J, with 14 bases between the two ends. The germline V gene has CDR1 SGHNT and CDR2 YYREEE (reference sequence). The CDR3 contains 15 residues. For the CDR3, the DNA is TGTGCCAGCAGCGCGGGGACCGACCAGAACACTGAAGCTTTCTTT. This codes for CASSAGTDQNTEAFF.

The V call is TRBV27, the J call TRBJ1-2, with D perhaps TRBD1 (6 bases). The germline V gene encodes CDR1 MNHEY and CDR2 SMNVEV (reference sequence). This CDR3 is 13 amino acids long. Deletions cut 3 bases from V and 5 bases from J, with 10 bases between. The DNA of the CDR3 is TGTGCCAGCAGTTTTAGAGGGGGATATGGCTACACCTTC. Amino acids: CASSFRGGYGYTF.

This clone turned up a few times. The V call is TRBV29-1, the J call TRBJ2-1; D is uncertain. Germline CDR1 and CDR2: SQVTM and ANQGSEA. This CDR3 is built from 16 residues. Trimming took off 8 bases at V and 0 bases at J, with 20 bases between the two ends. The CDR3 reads CSPTLTPSSSYNEQFF. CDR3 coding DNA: TGCAGCCCAACTTTGACTCCTTCGAGCTCCTACAATGAGCAGTTCTTC.

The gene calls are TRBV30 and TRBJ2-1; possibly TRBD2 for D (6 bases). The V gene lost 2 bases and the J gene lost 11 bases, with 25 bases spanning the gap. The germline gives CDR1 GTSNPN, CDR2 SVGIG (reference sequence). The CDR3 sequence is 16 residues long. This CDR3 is CAWSTHGRGPAGKQFF. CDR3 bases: TGTGCCTGGAGTACCCACGGGCGGGGCCCGGCGGGGAAGCAGTTCTTC.

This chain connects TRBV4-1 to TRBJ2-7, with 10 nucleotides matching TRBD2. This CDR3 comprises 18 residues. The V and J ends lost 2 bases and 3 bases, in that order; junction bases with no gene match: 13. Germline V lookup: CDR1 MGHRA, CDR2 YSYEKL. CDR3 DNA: TGCGCCAGCAGCCAATCCCTAAGACTAGCGGGTGAGGACTACGAGCAGTACTTC. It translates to CASSQSLRLAGEDYEQYF.

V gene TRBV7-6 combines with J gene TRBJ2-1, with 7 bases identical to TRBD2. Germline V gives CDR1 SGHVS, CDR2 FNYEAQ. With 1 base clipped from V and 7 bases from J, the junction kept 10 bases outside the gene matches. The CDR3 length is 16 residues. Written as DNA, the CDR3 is TGTGCCAGCAGCTTAGGGGGCGGGAGTGTTGGGAATGAGCAGTTCTTC. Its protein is CASSLGGGSVGNEQFF.

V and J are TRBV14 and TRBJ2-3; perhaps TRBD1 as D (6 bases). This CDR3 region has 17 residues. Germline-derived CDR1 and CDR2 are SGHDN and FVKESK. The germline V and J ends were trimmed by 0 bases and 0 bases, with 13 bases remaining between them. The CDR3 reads CASSQEWGLLSTDTQYF. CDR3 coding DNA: TGTGCCAGCAGCCAAGAATGGGGGCTGTTGAGCACAGATACGCAGTATTTT.

The CDR3 bases are TGTGCCAGCAGCACGGAGACTAGCGGCTACTACAATGAGCAGTTCTTC. This translates into CASSTETSGYYNEQFF. This chain joins TRBV5-6 and TRBJ2-1, with 9 positions matching TRBD2. CDR3 length equals 16 residues. Germline CDR1 SGHDT, CDR2 YYEEEE. V shed 4 bases and J 3 bases; nucleotides not matched to a gene: 8.

This chain's CDR3 is CASRDPGYNTGTDTQYF. In DNA, the CDR3 is TGTGCCAGCAGAGACCCGGGATACAACACCGGGACAGATACGCAGTATTTT. The V call is TRBV5-5, the J call TRBJ2-3, with a tentative D call TRBD2 (5 bases). Deletions cut 5 bases from V and 3 bases from J, with 22 bases between. The CDR3 totals 17 residues. The germline CDR1 and CDR2 sequences are SGHKS and YYEKEE (reference sequence).

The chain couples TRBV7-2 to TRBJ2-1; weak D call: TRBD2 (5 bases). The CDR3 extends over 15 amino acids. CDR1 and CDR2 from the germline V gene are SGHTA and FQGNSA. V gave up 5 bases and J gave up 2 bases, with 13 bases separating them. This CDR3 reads CASSQSPAAYNEQFF. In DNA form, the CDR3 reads TGTGCCAGCAGCCAGTCCCCAGCGGCCTACAATGAGCAGTTCTTC.

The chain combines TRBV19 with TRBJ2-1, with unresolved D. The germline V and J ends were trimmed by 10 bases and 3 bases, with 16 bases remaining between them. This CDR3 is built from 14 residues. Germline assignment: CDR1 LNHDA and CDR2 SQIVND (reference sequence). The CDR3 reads CATKHPRLYNEQFF. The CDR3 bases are TGTGCCACAAAGCACCCGAGGCTCTACAATGAGCAGTTCTTC. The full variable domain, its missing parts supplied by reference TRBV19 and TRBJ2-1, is DGGITQSPKYLFRKEGQNVTLSCEQNLNHDAMYWYRQDPGQGLRLIYYSQIVNDFQKGDIAEGYSVSREKKESFPLTVTSAQKNPTAFYLCATKHPRLYNEQFFGPGTRLTVL.

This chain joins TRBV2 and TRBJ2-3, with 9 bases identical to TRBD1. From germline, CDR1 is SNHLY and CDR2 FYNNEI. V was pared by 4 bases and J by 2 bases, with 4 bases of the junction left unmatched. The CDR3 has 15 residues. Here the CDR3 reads CASSAQGAYTDTQYF. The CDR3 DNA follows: TGTGCCAGCAGTGCACAGGGGGCTTACACAGATACGCAGTATTTT.

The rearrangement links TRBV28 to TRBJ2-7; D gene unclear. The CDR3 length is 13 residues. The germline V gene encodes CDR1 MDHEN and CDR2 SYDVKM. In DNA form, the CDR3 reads TGTGCGGCTTGCGGTCTAAACTCCTACGAGCAGTACTTC. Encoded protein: CAACGLNSYEQYF.